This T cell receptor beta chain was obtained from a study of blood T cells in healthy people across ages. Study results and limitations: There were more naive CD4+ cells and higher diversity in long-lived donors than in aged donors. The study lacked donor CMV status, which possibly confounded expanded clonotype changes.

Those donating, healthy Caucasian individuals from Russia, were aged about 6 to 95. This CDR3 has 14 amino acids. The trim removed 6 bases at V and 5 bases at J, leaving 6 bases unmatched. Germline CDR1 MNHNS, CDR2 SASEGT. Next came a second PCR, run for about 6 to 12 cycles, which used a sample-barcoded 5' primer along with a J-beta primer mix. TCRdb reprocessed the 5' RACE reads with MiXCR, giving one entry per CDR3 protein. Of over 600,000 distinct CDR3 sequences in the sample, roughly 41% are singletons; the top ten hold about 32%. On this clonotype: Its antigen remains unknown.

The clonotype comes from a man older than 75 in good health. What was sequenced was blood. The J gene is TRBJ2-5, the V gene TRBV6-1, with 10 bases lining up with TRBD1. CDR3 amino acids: CASRPDRGRETQYF. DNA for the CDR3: TGTGCCAGCAGGCCAGACAGGGGGCGGGAGACCCAGTACTTC.